This T cell receptor beta chain was identified in a study of OX40 agonist ivuxolimab in advanced cancers. For the wider study: The costimulatory receptor OX40 (CD134) was targeted by ivuxolimab, a fully human IgG2 agonistic monoclonal antibody. Intravenous ivuxolimab was administered to patients every 2 weeks at six dose levels: 0.01, 0.1, 0.3, 1.5, 3 and 10 mg/kg. Among the roughly 50 dose-escalation patients, around 19 had hepatocellular carcinoma, some 15 melanoma, 9 renal cell carcinoma and 9 head and neck cancer. A male proportion of 70% to 90% and a mean age of 60 years, ranging from roughly 20 to 80, were recorded for the dose-escalation cohort. Prior anti-PD-1, anti-PD-L1 or anti-CTLA-4 therapy was permitted, and 30% to 50% of dose-escalation patients had received checkpoint inhibitors. Partial responses were achieved by three dose-escalation patients, of whom one had hepatocellular carcinoma and two had cutaneous melanoma. The point of sequencing TCRbeta in the periphery was to test whether ivuxolimab changed TCR sequence diversity and drove clonal T-cell expansion. The paper covers the monotherapy dose-escalation part of the phase I ivuxolimab trial, which included N of about 50 patients. Here is what the overall study found, with its caveats: Low levels of normalized T-cell clonal expansion were also seen in some nonresponding patients. At doses of 0.1 to 3.0 mg/kg, clonal expansion of both CD4+ and CD8+ blood T cells was observed from baseline to week 6. Antigen specificity was not determined for the clonally expanded peripheral T cells. In the 0.1-3.0 mg/kg groups, partial responders were among the patients with the lowest normalized peripheral clonal expansion, particularly in CD8+ T cells. After ivuxolimab, CD8+ T cells had more expanded clones than CD4+ T cells on average.

Patients with a history of autoimmune disease or receiving systemic immunosuppression were excluded from the trial. In every dose cohort, peripheral blood was drawn for TCR sequencing at baseline, cycle 4 day 1, and cycle 7 day 1. The samples were taken from a phase I, first-in-human, multicenter, open-label dose-escalation trial of ivuxolimab. Adults with locally advanced or metastatic head and neck squamous cell, hepatocellular, melanoma or renal cell carcinoma were enrolled in the trial. Before TCR sequencing, CD4+ T cells and CD8+ T cells were sorted from peripheral blood as separate populations. Genomic DNA was isolated from the sorted cells so that the TCRbeta CDR3 region could be sequenced. The immunoSEQ Assay was used for sequencing of TCRbeta CDR3 regions. Imported from immuneACCESS, the table was reduced by TCRdb to in-frame sequences with V and J called. These copies leave out some clones; in studies compared against another copy, an unresolved V gene accounts for under half, and the cause of the remainder is not known. This sample lists around 26,000 clones; roughly 90% were detected once. The ten most abundant clones make up 19% of the sample.

Note on this clone: The specificity of this receptor is unknown. Nothing much larger sits one base from this clone, and base qualities are not available.

The sequence was obtained from an adult with an advanced solid tumor such as melanoma, head and neck, liver or kidney cancer. Material: CD4+ or CD8+ T cells sorted from blood, obtained in a trial of the OX40 agonist ivuxolimab.

The DNA sequence reads TGTGCCACCGGCGGGGGACCTGGGGCCCGCGAGCAGTACTTC. This codes for CATGGGPGAREQYF. The chain links TRBV2 with TRBJ2-7; 7 bases in the middle match TRBD2. From V the trimming removes 10 bases and from J it removes 6 bases, while the gene matches leave 15 bases of the junction unaccounted for. The CDR3 runs 14 residues from the cysteine to the phenylalanine. Of the read, only the CDR3 DNA is kept; its 42 bases are in frame from base 1. The germline V gene provides CDR1 SNHLY and CDR2 FYNNEI.